This T cell receptor (beta chain) was obtained from a study of T cells in Graves' hyperthyroidism and ophthalmopathy. V was pared by 0 bases and J by 1 base, with 9 bases between. Germline V gene sequence: CDR1 MNHEY, CDR2 SVGAGI. This CDR3 is 15 amino acids long. Absence of ophthalmopathy progression within 18 months defined stable Graves' hyperthyroidism. Uncontrolled infection, other autoimmune disease, pregnancy or lactation led to exclusion. Based on clinical symptoms, serum thyroxine and TRAb, thyroid ultrasound and orbital computed tomography, diagnoses were reached. PBMCs stemmed from 10 ml fresh peripheral blood. Researchers amplified the TCR beta CDR3 regions from RNA transcripts. HTBI primers were the set used in a first-round RT-PCR of the TCR CDR3. TCRdb re-called the multiplex PCR reads through MiXCR, storing one row per CDR3 protein. The top ten clones hold around 14% of a sample with more than 450,000 distinct CDR3 sequences, 13% to 15% of them seen once.

The rearrangement links TRBV6-5 to TRBJ1-1; D ambiguous. Sequencing was performed on blood. The receptor was isolated from a woman between 40 and 55 years old with Graves' hyperthyroidism. The CDR3 protein is CASSYSFGKNTEAFF. The CDR3 nucleotides are TGTGCCAGCAGTTACTCATTCGGAAAGAACACTGAAGCTTTCTTT.